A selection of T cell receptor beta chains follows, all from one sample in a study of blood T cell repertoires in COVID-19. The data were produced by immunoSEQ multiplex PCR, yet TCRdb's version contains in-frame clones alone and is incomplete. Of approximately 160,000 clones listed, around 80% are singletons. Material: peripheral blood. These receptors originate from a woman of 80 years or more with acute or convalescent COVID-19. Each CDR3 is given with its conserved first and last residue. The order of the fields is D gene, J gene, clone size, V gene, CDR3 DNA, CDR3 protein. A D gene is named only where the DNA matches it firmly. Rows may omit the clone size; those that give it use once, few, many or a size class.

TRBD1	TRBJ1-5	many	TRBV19	TGTGCCAGTTCGGGACAGGGAGTTAATCAGCCCCAGCATTTT	CASSGQGVNQPQHF
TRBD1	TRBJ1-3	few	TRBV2	TGTGCCAGCAGTGAGGACAGGGGGCTTGGATCTGGAAACACCATATATTTT	CASSEDRGLGSGNTIYF
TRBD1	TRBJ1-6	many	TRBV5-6	TGTGCCAGCAGCTTACCGACAGGGCTTGGACATTCACCCCTCCACTTT	CASSLPTGLGHSPLHF
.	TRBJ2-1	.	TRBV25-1	TGTGCCAGCAGTGAATATCTGGGGGCGACAAATGATGAGCAGTTCTTC	CASSEYLGATNDEQFF
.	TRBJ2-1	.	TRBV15	TGTGCCACCAGCAGAGATCGTCCGGCCGGGGATGAGCAGTTCTTC	CATSRDRPAGDEQFF
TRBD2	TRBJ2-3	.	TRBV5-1	TGCGCCAGCCGAATAGCGGGAGTTAGAGATACGCAGTATTTT	CASRIAGVRDTQYF
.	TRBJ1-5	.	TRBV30	TGTGCCTGGAGTGCACAAAATCAGCCCCAGCATTTT	CAWSAQNQPQHF
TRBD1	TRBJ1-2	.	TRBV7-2	TGTGCCAGCAGCCTTGGGACAGGTCACTATGGCTACACCTTC	CASSLGTGHYGYTF
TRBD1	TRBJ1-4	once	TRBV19	TGTGCCAGTAGGAAACAGGGGAGCATGATGCAAAAACTGTTTTTT	CASRKQGSMMQKLFF
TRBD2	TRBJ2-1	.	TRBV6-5	TGTGCCAGCAGTCAGCGGGAGTTGCGCAACAATGAGCAGTTCTTC	CASSQRELRNNEQFF
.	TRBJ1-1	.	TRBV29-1	TGCAGCGTTTCTGACACTGAAGCTTTCTTT	CSVSDTEAFF
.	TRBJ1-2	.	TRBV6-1	TGTGCCAGCAGTGAAGGGGGCGTGGGCTACACCTTC	CASSEGGVGYTF
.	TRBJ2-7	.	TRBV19	TGTGCCAGTACCCAGGGCCACGAGCAGTACTTC	CASTQGHEQYF
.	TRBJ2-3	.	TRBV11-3	TGTGCCAGCAGCTTAGGAACAGGGACAGATACGCAGTATTTT	CASSLGTGTDTQYF
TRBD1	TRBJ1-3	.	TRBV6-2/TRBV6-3	TGTGCCAGCAGTTACCCGACAGGGAGTGGAAACACCATATATTTT	CASSYPTGSGNTIYF
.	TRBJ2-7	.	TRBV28	TGTGCCAGCAGTTTATACGAGTGGGGCCGCCAGAGGAACTCCTACGAGCAGTACTTC	CASSLYEWGRQRNSYEQYF
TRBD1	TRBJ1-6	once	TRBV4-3	TGCGCCAGCAGCCAAGATATGGGGACAGTCCTGTCACCCCTCCACTTT	CASSQDMGTVLSPLHF
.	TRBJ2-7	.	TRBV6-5	TGTGCGGGTAAAGGGGTGACCTACGAGCAGTACTTC	CAGKGVTYEQYF
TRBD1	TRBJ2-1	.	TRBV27	TGTGCCAGCAGTTTAAGACGGCAGGGGGCGCGCAATGAGCAGTTCTTC	CASSLRRQGARNEQFF
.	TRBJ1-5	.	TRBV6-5	TGTGCCAGCAGTTACACAGAGAGGGAGCCCCAGCATTTT	CASSYTEREPQHF
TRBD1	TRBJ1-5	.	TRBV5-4	TGTGCCAGCAGCCCGGGGACAGATAGCAATCAGCCCCAGCATTTT	CASSPGTDSNQPQHF
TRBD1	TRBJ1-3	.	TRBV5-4	TGTGCCAGCAGCCCGGGACAGGAAATCTCTGGAAACACCATATATTTT	CASSPGQEISGNTIYF
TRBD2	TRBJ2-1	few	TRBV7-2	TGTGCCAGCAGCTTAAGAGCGGGGGGGCCGGGAAGACCGTTCTTC	CASSLRAGGPGRPFF
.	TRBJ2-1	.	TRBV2	TGTGCCAGCAGTGCTCTAGCGATGGACAATGAGCAGTTCTTC	CASSALAMDNEQFF
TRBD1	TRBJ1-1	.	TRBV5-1	TGCGCCAGCAGCCCCGACAGGGCAACTGAAGCTTTCTTT	CASSPDRATEAFF
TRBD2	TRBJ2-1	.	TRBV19	TGTGCCAGTAGTAATCCGGGACTAGCGGGAGACAATGAGCAGTTCTTC	CASSNPGLAGDNEQFF
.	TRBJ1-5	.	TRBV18	TGTGCCAGCTCACCGGGTCGGGATCAGCCCCAGCATTTT	CASSPGRDQPQHF
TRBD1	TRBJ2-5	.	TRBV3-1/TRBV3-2	TGTGCCAGCAGCCAATATCCAGGGGGCGTCTTGGAGACCCAGTACTTC	CASSQYPGGVLETQYF
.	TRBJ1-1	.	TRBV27	TGTGCCAGCAGTTTAAACAGCTTGTCGAACACTGAAGCTTTCTTT	CASSLNSLSNTEAFF
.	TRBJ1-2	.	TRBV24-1	TGTGCCACCAGACCCTCAGGAACTAACTATGGCTACACCTTC	CATRPSGTNYGYTF
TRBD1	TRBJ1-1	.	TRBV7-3	TGTGCCAGCAGCCGTGACAGGGGGGTTGAAGCTTTCTTT	CASSRDRGVEAFF